A selection of T cell receptor beta chains follows, all from one sample in a study of blood T cell repertoires in COVID-19. TCRdb's copy holds only in-frame clones and misses some; the assay was immunoSEQ multiplex PCR. The sample contains approximately 50,000 clones, roughly 84% of which appear only once. Sequenced sample: peripheral blood. The receptors here all came from a man aged 50 or older with active COVID-19. Each CDR3 is given with its conserved first and last residue. The D gene is left open where the match is weak. Rows may omit the clone size; those that give it use once, few, many or a size class.

cdr3_nt cdr3_aa j_call d_call v_call clone_size
TGTGCCAGCAGTGAACAGGTGTTCGGGGAGCTGTTTTTT CASSEQVFGELFF TRBJ2-2 . TRBV6-1 .
TGTGCCAGCAGGCAGGACACTGAAGCTTTCTTT CASRQDTEAFF TRBJ1-1 . TRBV6-5 .
TGCGCCAGCAGCCAAGGTGGGCGAACTGAAGCTTTCTTT CASSQGGRTEAFF TRBJ1-1 . TRBV4-3 .
TGCGCCAGCAGCCAAGAGTTTGGAGGGAGGAACACCGGGGAGCTGTTTTTT CASSQEFGGRNTGELFF TRBJ2-2 . TRBV4-3 .
TGTGCCAGCAGCTTAGCGCTCGGACATCTTAACTATGGCTACACCTTC CASSLALGHLNYGYTF TRBJ1-2 . TRBV7-8 .
TGTGCCAGCAGCTTTCATGATAGCGGGAGAACAGATACGCAGTATTTT CASSFHDSGRTDTQYF TRBJ2-3 TRBD2 TRBV5-5 .
TGCGCCAGCAGCTTGGGACTAGCGGTCAAAGAGACCCAGTACTTC CASSLGLAVKETQYF TRBJ2-5 TRBD2 TRBV5-1 .
TGTGCCAGCAGCCTTCCCGGGACAGGGGGTTTCGAGCAGTACTTC CASSLPGTGGFEQYF TRBJ2-7 TRBD1 TRBV28 .
TGTGCCAGCAGCTTATCAGCGGGAGTGAGCACAGATACGCAGTATTTT CASSLSAGVSTDTQYF TRBJ2-3 TRBD2 TRBV7-6 .
TGTGCCAGCAGTACGTCCCTAGCGGGGGAACACACAGATACGCAGTATTTT CASSTSLAGEHTDTQYF TRBJ2-3 TRBD2 TRBV28 .
TGTGCCAGTACCCTGAGACCCGGGGTCAATTCACCCCTCCACTTT CASTLRPGVNSPLHF TRBJ1-6 . TRBV19 .
TGTGCCAGCAGCTTCACAGGGGTAGCGGGGGGACGGCCTAGCACAGATACGCAGTATTTT CASSFTGVAGGRPSTDTQYF TRBJ2-3 TRBD2 TRBV7-3 .
TGTGCCAGCAGTGAGGGTAGCGGAGCCTACAATGAGCAGTTCTTC CASSEGSGAYNEQFF TRBJ2-1 . TRBV6-4 .
TGTGCCAGCAGCGCAAAACAGGGATTAAACTACGAGCAGTACTTC CASSAKQGLNYEQYF TRBJ2-7 . TRBV9 .
TGTGCCAGCAGCTTAGCGGGAGGGTTCACAGATACGCAGTATTTT CASSLAGGFTDTQYF TRBJ2-3 TRBD2 TRBV11-2 .
TGTGCCAGCAGCGTAGGGGGGGTCCCTAACTATGGCTACACCTTC CASSVGGVPNYGYTF TRBJ1-2 . TRBV9 once
TGTGCCAGCAGCGTAGTGGCAGGGTCAGCCAAAAACATTCAGTACTTC CASSVVAGSAKNIQYF TRBJ2-4 . TRBV9 .
TGTGCCAGCAGTTTTCTAGCCGGGACAGGGAAGAATTTT CASSFLAGTGKNF TRBJ2-3 TRBD1 TRBV27 .
TGCGCCAGCAGCCAAGAGGACAGGCGGAACACTGAAGCTTTCTTT CASSQEDRRNTEAFF TRBJ1-1 TRBD1 TRBV4-1 .
TGCGCCAGCAGCCAAGATAGAACCGCCCGAGGTGAGCAGTTCTTC CASSQDRTARGEQFF TRBJ2-1 . TRBV4-3 .
TGTGCCAGCAGTTTAGGGGGCCACAATGAGCAGTTCTTC CASSLGGHNEQFF TRBJ2-1 . TRBV27 .
TGTGCCAGCAGTTACAGGGCGGGGGAGACATCTGGAAACACCATATATTTT CASSYRAGETSGNTIYF TRBJ1-3 . TRBV6-2/TRBV6-3 .
TGTGCCAGCAGCCAAGATTTCCGCAGGGGGCTGTCCGGGGAGCTGTTTTTT CASSQDFRRGLSGELFF TRBJ2-2 TRBD1 TRBV14 .
TGTGCCATCTTTAGAGGACAGGGGAAAAGCTACACCTTC CAIFRGQGKSYTF TRBJ1-2 TRBD1 TRBV28 .
TGCAGCGCCCAGACAGGGGGCGCGGGTGGCTACACCTTC CSAQTGGAGGYTF TRBJ1-2 TRBD1 TRBV29-1 .
TGTGCCAGCAGCTTAGGGTGGCAGGGGTCGAGCAATCAGCCCCAGCATTTT CASSLGWQGSSNQPQHF TRBJ1-5 . TRBV7-8 .
TGCGCCAGCAGCTACCCCGGCAGGGCGAACTATGGCTACACCTTC CASSYPGRANYGYTF TRBJ1-2 . TRBV4-1 .
TGTGCCAGCAGTTTCCAGACTAGCGGGGAGACCCAGTACTTC CASSFQTSGETQYF TRBJ2-5 TRBD2 TRBV27 .
TGTGCCAGTAGTTTCGGAGACAGGGCGAACACTGAAGCTTTCTTT CASSFGDRANTEAFF TRBJ1-1 TRBD1 TRBV19 .
TGTGCCAGCAGTCGTCTAAACGCCGGGGAGCTGTTTTTT CASSRLNAGELFF TRBJ2-2 . TRBV6-2/TRBV6-3 .
TGCGCCAGCAGCCCCCTGGGCGGGGCGAACACTGAAGCTTTCTTT CASSPLGGANTEAFF TRBJ1-1 . TRBV5-1 .
TGTGCCAAACCGGGGACAGGGATCTACGAGCAGTACTTC CAKPGTGIYEQYF TRBJ2-7 TRBD1 TRBV19 .